This is a list of T cell receptor beta chains from one sample in a study of blood T cell repertoires in COVID-19. TCRdb keeps only in-frame clones here, not all; method: immunoSEQ multiplex PCR. The sample shows more than 200,000 clones, 70% to 90% of them seen only once. Sequencing was performed on peripheral blood. The receptors originated from a man in his fifties with acute or convalescent COVID-19. Each CDR3 is given with its conserved first and last residue. D genes are given only for firm matches. The size entry is marked missing in some rows and otherwise reads once, few, many or a size class.

clone size: NA; V gene: TRBV18; D gene: NA; J gene: TRBJ1-3; CDR3 protein: CASSLSGTSGNTIYF; CDR3 DNA: TGTGCCAGCTCACTCTCCGGGACATCTGGAAACACCATATATTTT
clone size: NA; V gene: TRBV7-9; D gene: NA; J gene: TRBJ1-5; CDR3 protein: CASSLGTGKSLNQPQHF; CDR3 DNA: TGTGCCAGCAGCTTAGGAACAGGGAAATCCCTCAATCAGCCCCAGCATTTT
clone size: NA; V gene: TRBV5-1; D gene: TRBD1; J gene: TRBJ2-1; CDR3 protein: CASSLARTGTNEQFF; CDR3 DNA: TGCGCCAGCAGCTTGGCCCGGACAGGGACCAATGAGCAGTTCTTC
clone size: once; V gene: TRBV9; D gene: NA; J gene: TRBJ1-1; CDR3 protein: CASSPSSKNTEAFF; CDR3 DNA: TGTGCCAGCAGCCCCTCTAGCAAGAACACTGAAGCTTTCTTT
clone size: NA; V gene: TRBV2; D gene: TRBD1; J gene: TRBJ1-5; CDR3 protein: CASSGGQRNQPQHF; CDR3 DNA: TGTGCCAGCAGTGGGGGACAGAGGAATCAGCCCCAGCATTTT
clone size: NA; V gene: TRBV12-3/TRBV12-4; D gene: NA; J gene: TRBJ1-2; CDR3 protein: CASTPANYGYTF; CDR3 DNA: TGTGCCAGCACGCCGGCTAACTATGGCTACACCTTC
clone size: NA; V gene: TRBV10-2; D gene: TRBD1; J gene: TRBJ1-6; CDR3 protein: CASSDRGPGSSYNSPLHF; CDR3 DNA: TGCGCCAGCAGTGACAGGGGGCCCGGGAGCTCCTATAATTCACCCCTCCACTTT
clone size: NA; V gene: TRBV5-1; D gene: TRBD1; J gene: TRBJ2-6; CDR3 protein: CASSLGGQGASGANVLTF; CDR3 DNA: TGCGCCAGCAGCTTGGGTGGACAGGGGGCATCTGGGGCCAACGTCCTGACTTTC
clone size: NA; V gene: TRBV7-8; D gene: NA; J gene: TRBJ1-2; CDR3 protein: CASSLTGIVGYTF; CDR3 DNA: TGTGCCAGCAGCTTAACGGGGATTGTCGGCTACACCTTC
clone size: NA; V gene: TRBV15; D gene: TRBD1; J gene: TRBJ2-3; CDR3 protein: CATSRDTPNRGRGTQYF; CDR3 DNA: TGTGCCACCAGCAGAGATACCCCCAACAGGGGGCGAGGTACGCAGTATTTT
clone size: NA; V gene: TRBV5-1; D gene: TRBD1; J gene: TRBJ2-7; CDR3 protein: CASSLVARGYEQYF; CDR3 DNA: TGCGCCAGCAGCTTGGTCGCCAGGGGGTACGAGCAGTACTTC
clone size: NA; V gene: TRBV3-1/TRBV3-2; D gene: NA; J gene: TRBJ1-3; CDR3 protein: CASSLLGTRGNTIYF; CDR3 DNA: TGTGCCAGCAGCCTCCTCGGGACAAGAGGAAACACCATATATTTT
clone size: NA; V gene: TRBV6-4; D gene: NA; J gene: TRBJ2-3; CDR3 protein: CASSDVGSGTDTQYF; CDR3 DNA: TGTGCCAGCAGTGACGTGGGGAGTGGGACAGATACGCAGTATTTT
clone size: NA; V gene: TRBV27; D gene: NA; J gene: TRBJ1-5; CDR3 protein: CASSYSYSNQPQHF; CDR3 DNA: TGTGCCAGCAGTTACAGCTATAGCAATCAGCCCCAGCATTTT
clone size: NA; V gene: TRBV10-3; D gene: TRBD1; J gene: TRBJ2-7; CDR3 protein: CAISVYTGVGEQYF; CDR3 DNA: TGTGCCATCAGCGTCTATACAGGGGTAGGAGAGCAGTACTTC
clone size: once; V gene: TRBV11-1; D gene: TRBD1; J gene: TRBJ1-2; CDR3 protein: CASSSTGFGYTF; CDR3 DNA: TGTGCCAGCAGTTCGACAGGGTTTGGCTACACCTTC
clone size: NA; V gene: TRBV20-1; D gene: NA; J gene: TRBJ2-7; CDR3 protein: CSAAGTYEQYF; CDR3 DNA: TGCAGTGCTGCCGGGACCTACGAGCAGTACTTC
clone size: NA; V gene: TRBV4-1; D gene: NA; J gene: TRBJ1-2; CDR3 protein: CASSQEELGGTRLNYGYTF; CDR3 DNA: TGCGCCAGCAGCCAAGAGGAACTTGGCGGAACCCGGCTAAACTATGGCTACACCTTC
clone size: NA; V gene: TRBV7-8; D gene: NA; J gene: TRBJ2-3; CDR3 protein: CASSLGHPSTDTQYF; CDR3 DNA: TGTGCCAGCAGCTTAGGGCACCCCAGCACAGATACGCAGTATTTT
clone size: NA; V gene: TRBV5-4; D gene: TRBD1; J gene: TRBJ2-2; CDR3 protein: CASSGNRGLGNTGELFF; CDR3 DNA: TGTGCCAGCAGCGGCAACAGGGGTCTCGGGAACACCGGGGAGCTGTTTTTT
clone size: NA; V gene: TRBV7-9; D gene: TRBD1; J gene: TRBJ1-4; CDR3 protein: CASSPGTGSEKLFF; CDR3 DNA: TGTGCCAGCAGCCCCGGGACAGGGAGTGAAAAACTGTTTTTT
clone size: NA; V gene: TRBV19; D gene: NA; J gene: TRBJ1-4; CDR3 protein: CASSIHGDNEKLFF; CDR3 DNA: TGTGCCAGTAGTATTCACGGGGATAATGAAAAACTGTTTTTT
clone size: NA; V gene: TRBV2; D gene: TRBD1; J gene: TRBJ1-6; CDR3 protein: CASSNRQGASNSPLHF; CDR3 DNA: TGTGCCAGCAGTAACCGACAGGGAGCGTCTAATTCACCCCTCCACTTT
clone size: NA; V gene: TRBV7-9; D gene: TRBD2; J gene: TRBJ2-1; CDR3 protein: CASRSSGGHNEQFF; CDR3 DNA: TGTGCCAGCAGGTCTAGCGGGGGTCACAATGAGCAGTTCTTC
clone size: NA; V gene: TRBV30; D gene: NA; J gene: TRBJ1-2; CDR3 protein: CAWSVGGQGYTF; CDR3 DNA: TGTGCCTGGAGTGTGGGGGGGCAAGGCTACACCTTC
clone size: NA; V gene: TRBV12-3/TRBV12-4; D gene: NA; J gene: TRBJ1-1; CDR3 protein: CASSVQMNTEAFF; CDR3 DNA: TGTGCCAGCAGTGTACAAATGAACACTGAAGCTTTCTTT
clone size: NA; V gene: TRBV5-5; D gene: TRBD1; J gene: TRBJ2-7; CDR3 protein: CASSSGQGLYEQYF; CDR3 DNA: TGTGCCAGCAGCTCTGGACAGGGTCTCTACGAGCAGTACTTC
clone size: NA; V gene: TRBV6-1; D gene: NA; J gene: TRBJ1-2; CDR3 protein: CASSEILAGNYGYTF; CDR3 DNA: TGTGCCAGCAGTGAAATCCTCGCAGGAAACTATGGCTACACCTTC
clone size: NA; V gene: TRBV6-5; D gene: NA; J gene: TRBJ1-6; CDR3 protein: CASSYSATGYNSPLHF; CDR3 DNA: TGTGCCAGCAGTTACTCCGCGACAGGCTATAATTCACCCCTCCACTTT
clone size: NA; V gene: TRBV6-6; D gene: TRBD1; J gene: TRBJ1-2; CDR3 protein: CASTDRGANYGYTF; CDR3 DNA: TGTGCCAGCACTGACAGGGGGGCTAACTATGGCTACACCTTC
clone size: NA; V gene: TRBV10-3; D gene: NA; J gene: TRBJ1-6; CDR3 protein: CAISPDNSPLHF; CDR3 DNA: TGTGCCATCAGCCCAGATAATTCACCCCTCCACTTT
clone size: NA; V gene: TRBV27; D gene: TRBD1; J gene: TRBJ1-1; CDR3 protein: CASSSLRNPGTGYNEAFF; CDR3 DNA: TGTGCCAGCAGTTCCCTTCGCAACCCCGGGACAGGTTATAATGAAGCTTTCTTT
clone size: NA; V gene: TRBV7-9; D gene: NA; J gene: TRBJ2-2; CDR3 protein: CASSSSSLRGTGELFF; CDR3 DNA: TGTGCCAGCAGCTCTTCGAGTTTGAGGGGGACCGGGGAGCTGTTTTTT
clone size: NA; V gene: TRBV5-1; D gene: NA; J gene: TRBJ1-1; CDR3 protein: CASSPPMNTEAFF; CDR3 DNA: TGCGCCAGCAGCCCCCCCATGAACACTGAAGCTTTCTTT
clone size: NA; V gene: TRBV5-1; D gene: TRBD1; J gene: TRBJ1-2; CDR3 protein: CASSSTGTANYGYTF; CDR3 DNA: TGCGCCAGCAGCAGTACCGGGACAGCTAACTATGGCTACACCTTC
clone size: NA; V gene: TRBV2; D gene: TRBD1; J gene: TRBJ2-7; CDR3 protein: CASRTDRGARDVYPYEQYF; CDR3 DNA: TGTGCCAGCAGGACAGACAGGGGCGCCCGGGACGTATACCCCTACGAGCAGTACTTC
clone size: once; V gene: TRBV7-8; D gene: TRBD1; J gene: TRBJ1-2; CDR3 protein: CASSSGTGKDMGYTF; CDR3 DNA: TGTGCCAGCAGCTCCGGGACAGGAAAGGATATGGGCTACACCTTC
clone size: NA; V gene: TRBV6-1; D gene: TRBD2; J gene: TRBJ2-1; CDR3 protein: CASSGNFGTSGGNEQFF; CDR3 DNA: TGTGCCAGCAGTGGCAACTTCGGGACTAGCGGGGGAAATGAGCAGTTCTTC
clone size: NA; V gene: TRBV6-5; D gene: NA; J gene: TRBJ1-2; CDR3 protein: CASRPRTANYGYTF; CDR3 DNA: TGTGCCAGCAGACCCCGGACAGCTAACTATGGCTACACCTTC
clone size: NA; V gene: TRBV27; D gene: NA; J gene: TRBJ1-5; CDR3 protein: CASSSRGGALPYQPQHF; CDR3 DNA: TGTGCCAGCAGTTCGAGGGGGGGGGCGCTCCCCTATCAGCCCCAGCATTTT
clone size: NA; V gene: TRBV3-1/TRBV3-2; D gene: NA; J gene: TRBJ1-2; CDR3 protein: CASSPITGSYGYTF; CDR3 DNA: TGTGCCAGCAGCCCAATTACAGGGTCCTATGGCTACACCTTC
clone size: few; V gene: TRBV19; D gene: NA; J gene: TRBJ1-2; CDR3 protein: CASTDWYGYTF; CDR3 DNA: TGTGCCAGTACGGACTGGTATGGCTACACCTTC
clone size: NA; V gene: TRBV5-4; D gene: NA; J gene: TRBJ2-2; CDR3 protein: CASSSFSYTGELFF; CDR3 DNA: TGTGCCAGCAGCTCTTTTAGCTACACCGGGGAGCTGTTTTTT
clone size: NA; V gene: TRBV19; D gene: NA; J gene: TRBJ1-5; CDR3 protein: CASSTTGTYQPQHF; CDR3 DNA: TGTGCCAGTAGCACAACAGGGACCTATCAGCCCCAGCATTTT
clone size: NA; V gene: TRBV6-2/TRBV6-3; D gene: NA; J gene: TRBJ1-5; CDR3 protein: CASSYSGGSNQPQHF; CDR3 DNA: TGTGCCAGCAGTTACTCGGGGGGGAGCAATCAGCCCCAGCATTTT
clone size: NA; V gene: TRBV11-2; D gene: NA; J gene: TRBJ1-1; CDR3 protein: CASSLERVATEAFF; CDR3 DNA: TGTGCCAGCAGCTTAGAGCGGGTAGCCACTGAAGCTTTCTTT
clone size: NA; V gene: TRBV6-5; D gene: TRBD1; J gene: TRBJ1-3; CDR3 protein: CASSRTGDSGNTIYF; CDR3 DNA: TGTGCCAGCAGCCGAACAGGGGACTCTGGAAACACCATATATTTT
clone size: NA; V gene: TRBV19; D gene: NA; J gene: TRBJ1-1; CDR3 protein: CASSRVTTLRNTEAFF; CDR3 DNA: TGTGCCAGCTCCCGGGTTACTACGCTTCGGAACACTGAAGCTTTCTTT
clone size: NA; V gene: TRBV25-1; D gene: NA; J gene: TRBJ1-5; CDR3 protein: CASSGAGGGNQPQHF; CDR3 DNA: TGTGCCAGCAGCGGAGCCGGAGGCGGCAATCAGCCCCAGCATTTT
clone size: NA; V gene: TRBV11-2; D gene: NA; J gene: TRBJ1-1; CDR3 protein: CASSLLWGDTEAFF; CDR3 DNA: TGTGCCAGCAGCTTGTTGTGGGGGGACACTGAAGCTTTCTTT
clone size: few; V gene: TRBV4-2; D gene: NA; J gene: TRBJ1-2; CDR3 protein: CASSPRSDSSYGYTF; CDR3 DNA: TGTGCCAGCAGCCCGCGGAGTGACAGTTCCTATGGCTACACCTTC
clone size: NA; V gene: TRBV20-1; D gene: NA; J gene: TRBJ2-3; CDR3 protein: CSAGPGDTQYF; CDR3 DNA: TGCAGTGCGGGCCCTGGGGATACGCAGTATTTT
clone size: NA; V gene: TRBV19; D gene: NA; J gene: TRBJ1-6; CDR3 protein: CASRSGGYNSPLHF; CDR3 DNA: TGTGCCAGTAGAAGTGGAGGGTATAATTCACCCCTCCACTTT
clone size: NA; V gene: TRBV5-1; D gene: TRBD2; J gene: TRBJ2-1; CDR3 protein: CASSPNAGGPNEQFF; CDR3 DNA: TGCGCCAGCAGCCCTAACGCGGGGGGGCCGAATGAGCAGTTCTTC
clone size: NA; V gene: TRBV5-1; D gene: NA; J gene: TRBJ1-6; CDR3 protein: CASRYREDNSPLHF; CDR3 DNA: TGCGCCAGCAGGTACAGGGAAGATAATTCACCCCTCCACTTT
clone size: NA; V gene: TRBV15; D gene: NA; J gene: TRBJ1-5; CDR3 protein: CATSRGGNGQPQHF; CDR3 DNA: TGTGCCACCAGCAGGGGGGGGAACGGTCAGCCCCAGCATTTT
clone size: NA; V gene: TRBV3-1/TRBV3-2; D gene: NA; J gene: TRBJ1-6; CDR3 protein: CASSQDESPLHF; CDR3 DNA: TGTGCCAGCAGCCAAGATGAGTCACCCCTCCACTTT
clone size: NA; V gene: TRBV2; D gene: NA; J gene: TRBJ1-1; CDR3 protein: CASSEQEATEAFF; CDR3 DNA: TGTGCCAGCAGTGAACAGGAGGCCACTGAAGCTTTCTTT
clone size: NA; V gene: TRBV19; D gene: NA; J gene: TRBJ1-6; CDR3 protein: CASSTPGSFNSPLHF; CDR3 DNA: TGTGCCAGTAGTACCCCGGGATCCTTTAATTCACCCCTCCACTTT
clone size: once; V gene: TRBV18; D gene: NA; J gene: TRBJ2-3; CDR3 protein: CASSFDRDPRLNTQYF; CDR3 DNA: TGTGCCAGCTCATTTGACCGGGATCCGAGGCTCAATACGCAGTATTTT